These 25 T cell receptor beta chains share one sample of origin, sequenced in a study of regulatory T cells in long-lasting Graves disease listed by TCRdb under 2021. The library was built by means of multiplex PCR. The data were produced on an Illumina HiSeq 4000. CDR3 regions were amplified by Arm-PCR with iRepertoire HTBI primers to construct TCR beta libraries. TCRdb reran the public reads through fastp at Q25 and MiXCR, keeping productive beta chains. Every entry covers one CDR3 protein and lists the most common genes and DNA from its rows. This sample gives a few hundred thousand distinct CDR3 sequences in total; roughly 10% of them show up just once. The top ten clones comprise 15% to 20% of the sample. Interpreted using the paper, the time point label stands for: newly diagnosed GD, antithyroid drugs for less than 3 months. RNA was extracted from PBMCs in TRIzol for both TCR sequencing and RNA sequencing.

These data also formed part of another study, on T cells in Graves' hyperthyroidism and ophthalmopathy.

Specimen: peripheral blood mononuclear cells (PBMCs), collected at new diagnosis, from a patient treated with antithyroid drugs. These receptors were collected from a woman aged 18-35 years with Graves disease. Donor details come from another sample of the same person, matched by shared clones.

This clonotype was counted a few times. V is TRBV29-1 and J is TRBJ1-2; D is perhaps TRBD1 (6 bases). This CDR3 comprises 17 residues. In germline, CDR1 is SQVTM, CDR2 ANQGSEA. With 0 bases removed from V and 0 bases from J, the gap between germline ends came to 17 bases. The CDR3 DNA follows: TGCAGCGTTGAAGATTCTTATTCCGGACAGCCTAACTATGGCTACACCTTC. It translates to CSVEDSYSGQPNYGYTF.

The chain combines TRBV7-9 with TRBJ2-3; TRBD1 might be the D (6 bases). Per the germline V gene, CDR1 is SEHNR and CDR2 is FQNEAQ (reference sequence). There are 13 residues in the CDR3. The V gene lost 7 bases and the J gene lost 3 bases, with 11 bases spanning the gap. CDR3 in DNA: TGTGCCAGCAAAAGTACAGGGACAGATACGCAGTATTTT. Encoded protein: CASKSTGTDTQYF. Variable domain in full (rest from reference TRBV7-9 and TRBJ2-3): DTGVSQNPRHKITKRGQNVTFRCDPISEHNRLYWYRQTLGQGPEFLTYFQNEAQLEKSRLLSDRFSAERPKGSFSTLEIQRTEQGDSAMYLCASKSTGTDTQYFGPGTRLTVL.

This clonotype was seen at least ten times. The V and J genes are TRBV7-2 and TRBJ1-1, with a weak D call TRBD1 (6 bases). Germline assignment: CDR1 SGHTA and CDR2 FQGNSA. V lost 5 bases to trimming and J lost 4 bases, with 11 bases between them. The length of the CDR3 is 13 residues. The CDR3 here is CASSLGAVTEAFF. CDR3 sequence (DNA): TGTGCCAGCAGCCTGGGGGCGGTCACTGAAGCTTTCTTT.

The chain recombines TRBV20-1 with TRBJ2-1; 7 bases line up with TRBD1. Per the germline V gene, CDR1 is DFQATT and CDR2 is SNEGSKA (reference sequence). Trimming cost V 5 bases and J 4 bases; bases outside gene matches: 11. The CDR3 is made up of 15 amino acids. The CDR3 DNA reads TGCAGTGCTCTCTTGGGGACAGCCACTTACAATGAGCAGTTCTTC. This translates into CSALLGTATYNEQFF.

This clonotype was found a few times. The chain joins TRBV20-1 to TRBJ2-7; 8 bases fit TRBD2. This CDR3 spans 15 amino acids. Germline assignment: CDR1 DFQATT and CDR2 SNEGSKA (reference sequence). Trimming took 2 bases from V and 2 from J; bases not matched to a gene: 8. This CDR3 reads CSARYPRRGAYEQYF. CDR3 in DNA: TGCAGTGCTAGATACCCTCGGCGGGGGGCCTACGAGCAGTACTTC.

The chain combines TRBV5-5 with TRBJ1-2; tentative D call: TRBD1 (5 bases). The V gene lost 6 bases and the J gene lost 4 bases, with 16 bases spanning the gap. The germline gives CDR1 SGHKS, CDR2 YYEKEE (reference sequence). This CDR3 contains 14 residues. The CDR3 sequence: CASTGQVRLYGYTF. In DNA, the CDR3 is TGTGCCAGCACAGGGCAGGTTAGACTCTATGGCTACACCTTC.

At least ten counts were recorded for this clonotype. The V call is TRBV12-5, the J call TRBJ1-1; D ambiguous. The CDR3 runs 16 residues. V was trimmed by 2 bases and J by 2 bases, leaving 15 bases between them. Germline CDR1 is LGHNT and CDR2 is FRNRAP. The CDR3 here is CASGLWERERNTEAFF. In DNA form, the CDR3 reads TGTGCTAGTGGTTTGTGGGAAAGAGAGCGTAACACTGAAGCTTTCTTT.

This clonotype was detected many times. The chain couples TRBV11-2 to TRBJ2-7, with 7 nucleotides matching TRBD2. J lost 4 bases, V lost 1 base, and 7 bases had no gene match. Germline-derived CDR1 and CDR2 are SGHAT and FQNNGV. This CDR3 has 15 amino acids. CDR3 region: CASSLGRDYLYEQYV. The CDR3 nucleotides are TGTGCCAGCAGCTTAGGACGGGACTACCTTTACGAGCAGTACGTC.

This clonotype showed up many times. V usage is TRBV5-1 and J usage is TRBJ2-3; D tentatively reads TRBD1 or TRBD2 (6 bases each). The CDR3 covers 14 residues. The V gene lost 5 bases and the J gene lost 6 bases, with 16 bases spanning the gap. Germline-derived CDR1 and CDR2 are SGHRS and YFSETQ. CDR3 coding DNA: TGCGCCAGCAGGCCTCCCGGGGGCCCCGATACGCAGTATTTT. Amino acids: CASRPPGGPDTQYF.

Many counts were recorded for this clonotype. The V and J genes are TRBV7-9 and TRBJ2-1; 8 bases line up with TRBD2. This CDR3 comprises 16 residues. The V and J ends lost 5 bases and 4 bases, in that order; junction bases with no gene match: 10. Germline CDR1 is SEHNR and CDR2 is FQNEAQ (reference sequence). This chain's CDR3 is CASSPKAGLGYNEQFF. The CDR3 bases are TGTGCCAGCAGCCCCAAAGCGGGACTAGGTTACAATGAGCAGTTCTTC.

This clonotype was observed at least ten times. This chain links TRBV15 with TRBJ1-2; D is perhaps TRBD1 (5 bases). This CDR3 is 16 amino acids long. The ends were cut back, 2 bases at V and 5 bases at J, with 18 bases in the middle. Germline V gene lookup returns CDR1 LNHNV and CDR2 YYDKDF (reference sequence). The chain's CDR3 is CATSRTLPGRPYGYTF. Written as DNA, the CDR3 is TGTGCCACCAGCAGAACCCTACCGGGACGTCCTTATGGCTACACCTTC.

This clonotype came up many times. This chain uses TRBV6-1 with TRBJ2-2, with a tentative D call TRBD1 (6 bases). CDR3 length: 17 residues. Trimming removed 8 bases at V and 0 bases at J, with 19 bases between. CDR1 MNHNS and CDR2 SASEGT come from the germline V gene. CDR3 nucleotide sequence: TGTGCCAGCGAACAGGGTGAATGGTCTACGAACACCGGGGAGCTGTTTTTT. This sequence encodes CASEQGEWSTNTGELFF.

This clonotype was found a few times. CDR3 sequence: CASSTDSFVGSYEQYF. CDR3 nucleotides: TGTGCCAGTAGTACTGACAGCTTCGTAGGGTCCTACGAGCAGTACTTC. V is TRBV19 and J is TRBJ2-7; D may be TRBD1 (5 bases). Between the trimmed V and J ends, which lost 4 bases and 1 base, there was a span of 17 bases. Germline lookup yields CDR1 LNHDA and CDR2 SQIVND (reference sequence). CDR3 length: 16 residues.

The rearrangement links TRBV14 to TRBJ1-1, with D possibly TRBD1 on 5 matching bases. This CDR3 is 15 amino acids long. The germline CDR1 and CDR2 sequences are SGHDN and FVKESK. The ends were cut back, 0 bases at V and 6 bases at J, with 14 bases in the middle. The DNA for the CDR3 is TGTGCCAGCAGCCAAGATAGGGGAGTCCGTTCTGAAGCTTTCTTT. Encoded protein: CASSQDRGVRSEAFF.

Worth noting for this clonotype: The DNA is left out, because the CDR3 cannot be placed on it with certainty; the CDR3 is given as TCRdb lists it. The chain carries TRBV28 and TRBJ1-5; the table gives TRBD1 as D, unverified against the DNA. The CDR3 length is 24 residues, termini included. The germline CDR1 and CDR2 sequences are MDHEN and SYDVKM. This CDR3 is CASSRTGGNEQFFGPGTPNQPQHF.

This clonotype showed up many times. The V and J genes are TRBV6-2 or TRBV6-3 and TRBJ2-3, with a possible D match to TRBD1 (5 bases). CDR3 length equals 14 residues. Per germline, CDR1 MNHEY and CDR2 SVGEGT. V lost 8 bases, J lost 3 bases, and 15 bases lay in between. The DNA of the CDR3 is TGTGCCAGCCAACCCCAGGGCAGGACAGATACGCAGTATTTT. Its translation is CASQPQGRTDTQYF.

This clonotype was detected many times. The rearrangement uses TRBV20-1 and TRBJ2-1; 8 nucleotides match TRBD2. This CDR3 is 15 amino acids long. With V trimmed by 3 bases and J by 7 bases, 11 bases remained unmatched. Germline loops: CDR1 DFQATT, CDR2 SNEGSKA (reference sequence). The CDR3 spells CSARGWREVRNEQFF. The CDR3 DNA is TGCAGTGCTAGGGGCTGGCGGGAGGTGCGGAATGAGCAGTTCTTC.

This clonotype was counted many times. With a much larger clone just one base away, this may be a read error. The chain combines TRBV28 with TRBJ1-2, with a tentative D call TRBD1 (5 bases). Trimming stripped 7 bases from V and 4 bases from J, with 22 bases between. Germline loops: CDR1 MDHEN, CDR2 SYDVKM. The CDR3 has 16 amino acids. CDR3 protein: CASTIGGEDVSYGYTF. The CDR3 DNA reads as TGTGCCAGCACAATTGGGGGGGAAGATGTTAGCTATGGCTACACCTTC.

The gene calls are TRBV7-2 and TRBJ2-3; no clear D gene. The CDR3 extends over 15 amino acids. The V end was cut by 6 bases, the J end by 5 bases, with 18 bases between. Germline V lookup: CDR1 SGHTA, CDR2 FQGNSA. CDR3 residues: CASRKSSGVGDTQYF. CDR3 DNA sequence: TGTGCCAGCAGGAAAAGCTCTGGAGTTGGAGATACGCAGTATTTT.

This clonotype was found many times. CDR3: CASSRLFGYEQYV. The CDR3 DNA sequence: TGTGCCAGCAGCCGCCTATTTGGGTACGAGCAGTACGTC. The rearrangement links TRBV13 to TRBJ2-7; D not resolved. CDR3 length: 13 amino acids. V was shortened by 5 bases and J by 4 bases, with 12 bases between the two germline ends. The germline V gene encodes CDR1 PRHDT and CDR2 FYEKMQ (reference sequence).

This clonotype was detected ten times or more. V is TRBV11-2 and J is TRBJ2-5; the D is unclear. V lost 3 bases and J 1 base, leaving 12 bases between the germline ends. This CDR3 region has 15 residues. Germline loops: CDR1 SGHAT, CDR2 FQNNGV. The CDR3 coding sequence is TGTGCCAGCAGCTTCGCGCGCACGAGCCAAGAGACCCAGTACTTC. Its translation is CASSFARTSQETQYF.

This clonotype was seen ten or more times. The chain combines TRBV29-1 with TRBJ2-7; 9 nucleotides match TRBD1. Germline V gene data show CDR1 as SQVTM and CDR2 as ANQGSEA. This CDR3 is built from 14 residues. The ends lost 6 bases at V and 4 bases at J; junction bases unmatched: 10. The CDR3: CSVDSGQGPYEQYF. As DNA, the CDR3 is TGCAGCGTCGACTCGGGACAGGGACCTTACGAGCAGTACTTC.

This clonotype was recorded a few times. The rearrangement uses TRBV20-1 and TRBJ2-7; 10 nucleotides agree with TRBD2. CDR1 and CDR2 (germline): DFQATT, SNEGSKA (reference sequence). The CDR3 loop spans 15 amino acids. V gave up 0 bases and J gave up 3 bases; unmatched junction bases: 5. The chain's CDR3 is CSARDPTSGIYEQYF. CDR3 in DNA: TGCAGTGCTAGAGATCCAACTAGCGGGATCTACGAGCAGTACTTC.

The CDR3 coding sequence is TGCGCCAGCAGCCAAGAATATCGGCAGGGGTACGGTCAGCCCCAGCATTTT. Its translation: CASSQEYRQGYGQPQHF. V and J are TRBV4-3 and TRBJ1-5; tentative D call: TRBD1 (6 bases). The germline gives CDR1 LGHNA, CDR2 YSLEER. Trimming stripped 0 bases from V and 6 bases from J, with 18 bases between. This CDR3 spans 17 amino acids.

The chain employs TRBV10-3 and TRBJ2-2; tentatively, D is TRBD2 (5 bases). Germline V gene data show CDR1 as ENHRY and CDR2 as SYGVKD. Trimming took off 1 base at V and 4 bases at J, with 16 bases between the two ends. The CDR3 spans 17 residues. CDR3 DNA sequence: TGTGCCATCAGTGAGTGGGCGAGAACGGGAAGCACCGGGGAGCTGTTTTTT. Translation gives CAISEWARTGSTGELFF.